This TCR beta chain is drawn from a study of shared clonotypes between healthy human individuals. Trimming took 0 bases from V and 1 from J, leaving 7 bases between them. There are 14 residues in the CDR3. Germline CDR1 and CDR2: SGHRS and YFSETQ. Sequencing was performed with immunoSEQ multiplex PCR; in TCRdb, only in-frame clones are kept and a portion is missing. The table includes hundreds of thousands of clones, approximately 97% detected once. V and J are TRBV5-1 and TRBJ2-5; D is undetermined. The TCR was taken from a woman in her twenties or thirties in good health. Sequences were obtained from naive CD4+ T cells sorted from blood. Regarding subset: CD45RA+ positively selected. The CDR3 sequence is CASSLATTQETQYF. The CDR3 DNA sequence: TGCGCCAGCAGCTTGGCGACAACCCAAGAGACCCAGTACTTC. Full variable domain (outside the CDR3, taken from reference TRBV5-1 and TRBJ2-5): KAGVTQTPRYLIKTRGQQVTLSCSPISGHRSVSWYQQTPGQGLQFLFEYFSETQRNKGNFPGRFSGRQFSNSRSEMNVSTLELGDSALYLCASSLATTQETQYFGPGTRLLVL.